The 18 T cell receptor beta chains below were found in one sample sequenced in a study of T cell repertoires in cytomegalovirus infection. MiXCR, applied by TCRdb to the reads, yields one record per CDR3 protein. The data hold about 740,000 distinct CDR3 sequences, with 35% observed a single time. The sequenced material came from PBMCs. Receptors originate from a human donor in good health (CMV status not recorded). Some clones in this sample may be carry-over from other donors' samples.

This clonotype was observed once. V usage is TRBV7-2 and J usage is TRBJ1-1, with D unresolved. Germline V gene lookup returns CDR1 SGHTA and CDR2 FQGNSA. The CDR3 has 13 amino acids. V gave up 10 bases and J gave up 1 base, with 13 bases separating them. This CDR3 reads CANSLGGNTEAFF. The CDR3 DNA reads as TGTGCCAACAGTCTAGGTGGGAACACTGAAGCTTTCTTT.

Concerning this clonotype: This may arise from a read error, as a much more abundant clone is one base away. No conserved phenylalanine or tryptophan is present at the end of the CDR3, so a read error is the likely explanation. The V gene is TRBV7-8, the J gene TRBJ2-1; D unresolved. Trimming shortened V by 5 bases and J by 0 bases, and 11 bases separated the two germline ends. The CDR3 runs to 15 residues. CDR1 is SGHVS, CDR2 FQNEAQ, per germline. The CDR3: CASSPAVSSYNEQFS. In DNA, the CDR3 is TGTGCCAGCAGCCCGGCGGTTAGCTCCTACAATGAGCAGTTCTCC.

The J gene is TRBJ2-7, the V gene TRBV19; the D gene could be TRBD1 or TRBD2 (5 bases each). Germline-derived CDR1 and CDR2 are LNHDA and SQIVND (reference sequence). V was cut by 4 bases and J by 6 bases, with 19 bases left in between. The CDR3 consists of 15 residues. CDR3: CASSTAWGSGVEQYF. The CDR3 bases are TGTGCCAGTAGTACCGCGTGGGGGTCCGGGGTCGAGCAGTACTTC.

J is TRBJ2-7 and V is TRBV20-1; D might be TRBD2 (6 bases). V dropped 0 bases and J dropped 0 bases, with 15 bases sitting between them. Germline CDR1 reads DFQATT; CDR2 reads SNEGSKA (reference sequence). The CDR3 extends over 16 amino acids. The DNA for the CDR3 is TGCAGTGCTAGAGATATTTTACGGGGGAGCTCCTACGAGCAGTACTTC. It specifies CSARDILRGSSYEQYF.

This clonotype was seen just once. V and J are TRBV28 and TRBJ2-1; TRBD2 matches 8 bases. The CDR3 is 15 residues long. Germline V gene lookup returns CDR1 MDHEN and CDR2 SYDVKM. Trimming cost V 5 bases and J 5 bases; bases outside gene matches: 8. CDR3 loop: CASSVPGLGDNEQFF. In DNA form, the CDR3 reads TGTGCCAGCAGTGTTCCGGGACTAGGTGACAATGAGCAGTTCTTC. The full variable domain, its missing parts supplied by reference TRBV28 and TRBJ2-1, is DVKVTQSSRYLVKRTGEKVFLECVQDMDHENMFWYRQDPGLGLRLIYFSYDVKMKEKGDIPEGYSVSREKKERFSLILESASTNQTSMYLCASSVPGLGDNEQFFGPGTRLTVL.

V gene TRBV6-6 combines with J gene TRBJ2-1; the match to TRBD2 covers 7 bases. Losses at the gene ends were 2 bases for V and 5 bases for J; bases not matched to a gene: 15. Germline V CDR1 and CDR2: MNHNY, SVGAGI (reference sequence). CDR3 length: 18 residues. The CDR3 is CASSYVVGGPNLDNEQFF. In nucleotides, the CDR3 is TGTGCCAGCAGTTACGTCGTGGGAGGGCCCAACTTGGACAATGAGCAGTTCTTC.

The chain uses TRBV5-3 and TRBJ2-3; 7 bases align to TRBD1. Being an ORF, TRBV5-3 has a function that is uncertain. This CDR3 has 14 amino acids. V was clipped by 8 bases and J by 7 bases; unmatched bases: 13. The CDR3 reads CASSPGTASYTQYF. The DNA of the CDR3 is TGTGCCAGCAGCCCGGGGACAGCGAGCTATACGCAGTATTTT.

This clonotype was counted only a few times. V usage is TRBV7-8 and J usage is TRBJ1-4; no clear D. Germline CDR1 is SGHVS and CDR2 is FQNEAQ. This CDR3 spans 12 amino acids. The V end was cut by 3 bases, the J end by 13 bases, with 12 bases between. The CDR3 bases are TGTGCCAGCAGCTTGGCCGCGCAGAGACTGTTTTTT. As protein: CASSLAAQRLFF.

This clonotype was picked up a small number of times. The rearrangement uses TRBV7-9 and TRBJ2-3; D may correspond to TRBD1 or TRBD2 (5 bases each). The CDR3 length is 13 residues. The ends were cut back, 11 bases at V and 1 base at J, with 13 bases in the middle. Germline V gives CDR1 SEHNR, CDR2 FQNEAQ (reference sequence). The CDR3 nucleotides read TGTGCCGGGCACTGGGACGGCACAGATACGCAGTATTTT. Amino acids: CAGHWDGTDTQYF.

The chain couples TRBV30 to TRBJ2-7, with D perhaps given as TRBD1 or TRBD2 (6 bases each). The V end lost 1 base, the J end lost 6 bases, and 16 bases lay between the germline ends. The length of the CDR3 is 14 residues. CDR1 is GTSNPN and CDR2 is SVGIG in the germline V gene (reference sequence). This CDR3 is CAWSEGAGEVEQYF. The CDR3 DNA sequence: TGTGCCTGGAGTGAGGGTGCAGGGGAGGTCGAGCAGTACTTC.

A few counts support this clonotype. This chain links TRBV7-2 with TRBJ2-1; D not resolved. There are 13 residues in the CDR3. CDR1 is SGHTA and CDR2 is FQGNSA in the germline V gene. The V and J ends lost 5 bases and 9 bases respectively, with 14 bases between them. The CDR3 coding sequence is TGTGCCAGCAGCCTACGCCCCGGTGGTGAGCAGTTCTTC. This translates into CASSLRPGGEQFF.

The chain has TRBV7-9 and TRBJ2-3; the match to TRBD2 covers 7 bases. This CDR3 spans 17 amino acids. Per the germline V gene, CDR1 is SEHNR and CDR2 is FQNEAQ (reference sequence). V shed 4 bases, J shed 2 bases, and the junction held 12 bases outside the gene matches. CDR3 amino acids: CASSSLQIAGPTDTQYF. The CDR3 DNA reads TGTGCCAGCAGCTCACTCCAAATAGCGGGCCCCACAGATACGCAGTATTTT.

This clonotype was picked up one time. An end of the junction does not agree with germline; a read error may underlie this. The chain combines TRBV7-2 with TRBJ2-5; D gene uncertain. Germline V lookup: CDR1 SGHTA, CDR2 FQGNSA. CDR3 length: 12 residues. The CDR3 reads CASSQVGENQYF. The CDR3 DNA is TGTGCCAGCAGCCAAGTCGGAGAGAACCAGTACTTC.

CDR3 sequence: CASNGDTSYEQYF. As DNA, the CDR3 is TGTGCCAGCAACGGCGACACCTCCTACGAGCAGTACTTC. The chain combines TRBV7-9 with TRBJ2-7, with no clear D. Germline V CDR1 and CDR2: SEHNR, FQNEAQ (reference sequence). V was pared by 7 bases and J by 0 bases, with 10 bases between. The CDR3 length is 13 residues.

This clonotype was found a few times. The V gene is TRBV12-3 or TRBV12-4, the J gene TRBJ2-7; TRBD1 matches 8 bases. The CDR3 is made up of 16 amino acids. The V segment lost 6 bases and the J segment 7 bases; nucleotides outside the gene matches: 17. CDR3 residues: CASSPRGRGRVVEQYF. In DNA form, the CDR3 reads TGTGCCAGCAGCCCCCGAGGCAGGGGGCGCGTAGTTGAGCAGTACTTC.

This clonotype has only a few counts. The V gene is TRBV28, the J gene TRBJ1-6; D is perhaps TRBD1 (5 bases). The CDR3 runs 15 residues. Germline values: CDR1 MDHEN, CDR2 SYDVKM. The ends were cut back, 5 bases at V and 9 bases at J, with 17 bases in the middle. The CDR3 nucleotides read TGTGCCAGCAGTCTGCGACAGAGAAAGACTTCACCCCTCCACTTT. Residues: CASSLRQRKTSPLHF.

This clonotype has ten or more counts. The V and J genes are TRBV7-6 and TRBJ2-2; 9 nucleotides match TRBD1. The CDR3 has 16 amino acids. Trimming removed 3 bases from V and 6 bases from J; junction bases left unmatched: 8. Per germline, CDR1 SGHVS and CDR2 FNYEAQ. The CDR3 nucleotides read TGTGCCAGCAGCTTGGAATCCGGGACAGGGTCCGGGGAGCTGTTTTTT. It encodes CASSLESGTGSGELFF. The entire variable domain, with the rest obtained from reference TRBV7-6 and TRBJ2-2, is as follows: GAGVSQSPRYKVTKRGQDVALRCDPISGHVSLYWYRQALGQGPEFLTYFNYEAQQDKSGLPNDRFSAERPEGSISTLTIQRTEQRDSAMYRCASSLESGTGSGELFFGEGSRLTVL.

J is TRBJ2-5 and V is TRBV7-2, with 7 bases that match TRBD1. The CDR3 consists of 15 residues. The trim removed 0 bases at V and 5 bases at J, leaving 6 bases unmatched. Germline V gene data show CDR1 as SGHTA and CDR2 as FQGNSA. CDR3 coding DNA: TGTGCCAGCAGCTTAGCCGGAAGGGGGCAGGAGACCCAGTACTTC. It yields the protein CASSLAGRGQETQYF.